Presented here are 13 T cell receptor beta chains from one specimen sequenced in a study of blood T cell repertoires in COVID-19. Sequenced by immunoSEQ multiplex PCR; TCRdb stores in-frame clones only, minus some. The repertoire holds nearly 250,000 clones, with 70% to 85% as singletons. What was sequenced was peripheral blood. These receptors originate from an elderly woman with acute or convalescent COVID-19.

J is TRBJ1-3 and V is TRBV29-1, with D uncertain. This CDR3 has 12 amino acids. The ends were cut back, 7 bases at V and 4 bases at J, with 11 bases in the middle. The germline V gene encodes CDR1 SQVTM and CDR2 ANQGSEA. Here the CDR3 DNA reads TGCAGCGCTACAGAGTTGGGAAACACCATATATTTT. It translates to CSATELGNTIYF.

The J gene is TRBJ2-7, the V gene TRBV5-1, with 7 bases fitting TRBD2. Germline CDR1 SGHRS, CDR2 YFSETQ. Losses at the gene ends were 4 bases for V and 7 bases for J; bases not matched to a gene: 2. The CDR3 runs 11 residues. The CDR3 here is CASSPGREQYF. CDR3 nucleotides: TGCGCCAGCAGCCCCGGGAGGGAGCAGTACTTC. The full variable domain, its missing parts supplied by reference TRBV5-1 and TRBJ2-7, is KAGVTQTPRYLIKTRGQQVTLSCSPISGHRSVSWYQQTPGQGLQFLFEYFSETQRNKGNFPGRFSGRQFSNSRSEMNVSTLELGDSALYLCASSPGREQYFGPGTRLTVT.

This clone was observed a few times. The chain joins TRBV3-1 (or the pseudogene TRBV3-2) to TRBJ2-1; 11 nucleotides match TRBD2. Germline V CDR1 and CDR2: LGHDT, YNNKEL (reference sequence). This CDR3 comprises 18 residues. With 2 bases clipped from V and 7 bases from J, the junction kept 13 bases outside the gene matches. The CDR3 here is CASSQTELAGGPGNEQFF. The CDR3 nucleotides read TGTGCCAGCAGCCAAACCGAGTTAGCGGGAGGGCCGGGGAATGAGCAGTTCTTC.

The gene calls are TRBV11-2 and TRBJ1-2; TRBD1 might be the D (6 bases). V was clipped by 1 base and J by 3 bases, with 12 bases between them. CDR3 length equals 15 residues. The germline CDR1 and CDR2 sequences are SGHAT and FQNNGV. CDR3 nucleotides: TGTGCCAGCAGCTTAGGGGGTTCAGGGGACTATGGCTACACCTTC. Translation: CASSLGGSGDYGYTF.

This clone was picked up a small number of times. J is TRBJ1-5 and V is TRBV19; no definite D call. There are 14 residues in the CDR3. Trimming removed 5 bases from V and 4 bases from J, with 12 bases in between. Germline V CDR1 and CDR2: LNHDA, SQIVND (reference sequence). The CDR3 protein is CASSRREENQPQHF. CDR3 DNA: TGTGCCAGTAGTCGACGGGAAGAAAATCAGCCCCAGCATTTT.

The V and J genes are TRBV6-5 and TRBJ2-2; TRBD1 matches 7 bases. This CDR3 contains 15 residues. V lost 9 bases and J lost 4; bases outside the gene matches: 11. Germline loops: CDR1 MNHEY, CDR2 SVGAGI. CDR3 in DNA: TGTGCCAGTGGGGCGACACAGGGGAGCACCGGGGAGCTGTTTTTT. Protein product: CASGATQGSTGELFF.

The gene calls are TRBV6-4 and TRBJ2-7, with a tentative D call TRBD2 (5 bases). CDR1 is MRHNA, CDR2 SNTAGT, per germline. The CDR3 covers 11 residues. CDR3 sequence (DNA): TGTGTAACCAAGCGGCTCTACGAGCAGTACTTC. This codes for CVTKRLYEQYF.

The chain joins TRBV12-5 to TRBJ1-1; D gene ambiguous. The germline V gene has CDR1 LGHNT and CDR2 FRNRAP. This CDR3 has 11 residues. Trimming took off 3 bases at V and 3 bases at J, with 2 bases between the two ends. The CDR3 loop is CASGFDTEAFF. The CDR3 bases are TGTGCTAGTGGTTTCGACACTGAAGCTTTCTTT.

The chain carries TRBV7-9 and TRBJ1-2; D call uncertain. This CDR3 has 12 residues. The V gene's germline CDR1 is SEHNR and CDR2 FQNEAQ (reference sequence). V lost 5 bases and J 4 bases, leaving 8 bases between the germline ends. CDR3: CASSLTRYGYTF. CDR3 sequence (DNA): TGTGCCAGCAGCCTTACACGCTATGGCTACACCTTC.

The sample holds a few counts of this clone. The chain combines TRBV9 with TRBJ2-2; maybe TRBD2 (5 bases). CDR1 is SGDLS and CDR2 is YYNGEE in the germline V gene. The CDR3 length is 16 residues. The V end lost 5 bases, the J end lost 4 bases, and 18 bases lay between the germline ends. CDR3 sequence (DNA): TGTGCCAGCAGTGCGTCGCCCTACGCGGGCACCGGGGAGCTGTTTTTT. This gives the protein CASSASPYAGTGELFF. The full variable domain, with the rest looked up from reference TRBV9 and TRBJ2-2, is DSGVTQTPKHLITATGQRVTLRCSPRSGDLSVYWYQQSLDQGLQFLIQYYNGEERAKGNILERFSAQQFPDLHSELNLSSLELGDSALYFCASSASPYAGTGELFFGEGSRLTVL.

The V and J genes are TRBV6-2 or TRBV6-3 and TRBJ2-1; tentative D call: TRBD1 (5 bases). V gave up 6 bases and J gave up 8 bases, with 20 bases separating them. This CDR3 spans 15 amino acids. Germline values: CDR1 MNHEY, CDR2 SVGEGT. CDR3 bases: TGTGCCAGCAGCCCCCCGGCGACAGTATGGCATGAGCAGTTCTTC. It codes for CASSPPATVWHEQFF.

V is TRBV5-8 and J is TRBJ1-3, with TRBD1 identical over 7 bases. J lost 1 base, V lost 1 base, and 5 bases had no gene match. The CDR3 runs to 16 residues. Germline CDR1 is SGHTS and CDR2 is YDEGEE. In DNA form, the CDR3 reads TGTGCCAGCAGCTTGTACAGGGGACCTTCTGGAAACACCATATATTTT. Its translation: CASSLYRGPSGNTIYF.

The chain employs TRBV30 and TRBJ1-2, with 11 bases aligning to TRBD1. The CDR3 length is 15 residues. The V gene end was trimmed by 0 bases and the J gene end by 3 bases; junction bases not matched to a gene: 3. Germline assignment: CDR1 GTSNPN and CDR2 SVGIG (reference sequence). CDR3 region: CAWSVGTGGHYGYTF. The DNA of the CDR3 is TGTGCCTGGAGTGTTGGGACAGGGGGTCACTATGGCTACACCTTC.